This TCR beta chain was captured in a study of long-term antiretroviral therapy in people with HIV. Germline V CDR1 and CDR2: ENHRY, SYGVKD. V shed 5 bases and J shed 3 bases, with 10 bases lying between them. The CDR3 sequence is 13 residues long. Survey level was the resolution at which the v3.0 immunoSEQ assay ran. The repertoire was sequenced with immunoSEQ multiplex PCR; TCRdb's copy has only in-frame clones and lacks some. The profile shows 20,000 to 25,000 clones, 65% to 90% of them singletons. Each donor provided at least one pre-ART PBMC sample and at least two post-ART PBMC samples. This clone has a single count. The antigen is not known. The study, taken as a whole, reports: Clones with expansion before ART led the repertoire at all time points. Blood obtained between the mid-2000s and the late 2010s may reflect older ART regimens. The range of CDR3 lengths in HIV repertoires proved narrower than that found in controls.

The V gene is TRBV10-3, the J gene TRBJ1-2, with unresolved D. The sequencing here drew on unsorted PBMCs, taken 0.1 years before starting antiretroviral therapy. The TCR comes from a man younger than 35 with HIV. CDR3 nucleotide sequence: TGTGCCATCAGTACAGAGAGGGACTATGGCTACACCTTC. It yields the protein CAISTERDYGYTF.